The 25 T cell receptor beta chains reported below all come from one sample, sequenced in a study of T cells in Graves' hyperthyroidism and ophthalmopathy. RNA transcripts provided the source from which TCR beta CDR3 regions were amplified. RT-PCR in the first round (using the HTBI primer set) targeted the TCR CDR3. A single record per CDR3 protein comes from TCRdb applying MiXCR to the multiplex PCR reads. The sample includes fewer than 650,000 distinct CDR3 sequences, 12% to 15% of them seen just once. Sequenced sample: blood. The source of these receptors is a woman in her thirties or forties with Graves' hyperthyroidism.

The CDR3 reads CSAGVTGTSYNEQFF. The CDR3 bases are TGCAGTGCTGGGGTGACAGGGACCTCCTACAATGAGCAGTTCTTC. The chain has TRBV20-1 and TRBJ2-1; TRBD1 matches 7 bases. The CDR3 consists of 15 residues. CDR1 DFQATT and CDR2 SNEGSKA come from the germline V gene (reference sequence). V shed 5 bases and J 0 bases; nucleotides not matched to a gene: 7.

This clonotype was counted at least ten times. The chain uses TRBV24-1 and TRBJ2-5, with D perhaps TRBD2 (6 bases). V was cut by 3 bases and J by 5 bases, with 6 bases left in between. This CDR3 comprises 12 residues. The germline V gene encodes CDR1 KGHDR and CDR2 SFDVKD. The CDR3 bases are TGTGCCACCAGTGATCGGGGGGAGACCCAGTACTTC. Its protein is CATSDRGETQYF.

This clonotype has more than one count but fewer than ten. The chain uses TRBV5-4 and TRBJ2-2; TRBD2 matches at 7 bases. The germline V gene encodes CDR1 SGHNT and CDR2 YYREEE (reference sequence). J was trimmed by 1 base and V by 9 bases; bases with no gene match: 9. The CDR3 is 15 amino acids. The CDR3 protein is CATLPASGNTGELFF. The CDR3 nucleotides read TGTGCCACCCTCCCGGCTAGCGGGAACACCGGGGAGCTGTTTTTT.

The CDR3 reads CASSRGRRGTGVNEQFF. Written as DNA, the CDR3 is TGCGCCAGCAGCCGGGGACGAAGAGGGACAGGGGTGAATGAGCAGTTCTTC. The chain joins TRBV4-1 to TRBJ2-1, with 10 bases lining up with TRBD1. This CDR3 spans 17 amino acids. The V segment lost 4 bases and the J segment 7 bases; nucleotides outside the gene matches: 13. The germline gives CDR1 MGHRA, CDR2 YSYEKL.

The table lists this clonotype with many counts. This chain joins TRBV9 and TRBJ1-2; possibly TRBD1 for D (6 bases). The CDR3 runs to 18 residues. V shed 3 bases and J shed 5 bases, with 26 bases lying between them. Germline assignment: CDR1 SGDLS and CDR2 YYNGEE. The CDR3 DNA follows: TGTGCCAGCAGCGCCGCTTCGGGGGCCGCCTTTCGATATTATGGCTACACCTTC. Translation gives CASSAASGAAFRYYGYTF.

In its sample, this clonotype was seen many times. The CDR3 loop is CAISESSGKNTEAFF. In nucleotides, the CDR3 is TGTGCCATCAGTGAGTCGTCCGGCAAGAACACTGAAGCTTTCTTT. The chain joins TRBV10-3 to TRBJ1-1; D unclear. The length of the CDR3 is 15 residues. In germline, CDR1 is ENHRY, CDR2 SYGVKD. Trimming stripped 0 bases from V and 1 base from J, with 9 bases between.

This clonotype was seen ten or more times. CDR3 nucleotide sequence: TGTGCCAGCAGTTACCGGACTAGCGGGAGGCGAAGCACAGATACGCAGTATTTT. Translated, it gives CASSYRTSGRRSTDTQYF. The rearrangement joins TRBV6-2 or TRBV6-3 to TRBJ2-3; 14 nucleotides match TRBD2. CDR1 is MNHEY and CDR2 is SVGEGT in the germline V gene. V lost 2 bases and J lost 0; bases outside the gene matches: 4. The CDR3 is made up of 18 amino acids.

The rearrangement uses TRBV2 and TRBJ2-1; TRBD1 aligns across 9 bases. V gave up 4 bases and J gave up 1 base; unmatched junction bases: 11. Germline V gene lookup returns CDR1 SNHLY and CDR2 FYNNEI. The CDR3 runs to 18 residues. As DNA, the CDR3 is TGTGCCAGCAGTGCCGGGACAGGGTTATTTCCATCCTACAATGAGCAGTTCTTC. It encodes CASSAGTGLFPSYNEQFF.

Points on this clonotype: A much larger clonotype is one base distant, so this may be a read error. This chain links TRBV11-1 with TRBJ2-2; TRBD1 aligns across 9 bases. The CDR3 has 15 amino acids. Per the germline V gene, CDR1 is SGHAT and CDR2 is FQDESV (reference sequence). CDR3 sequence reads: CAGSVDRGSTGELFF. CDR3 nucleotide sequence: TGTGCCGGCAGCGTCGACAGGGGGAGCACCGGGGAGCTGTTTTTT. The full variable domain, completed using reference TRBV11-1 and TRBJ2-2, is EAEVAQSPRYKITEKSQAVAFWCDPISGHATLYWYRQILGQGPELLVQFQDESVVDDSQLPKDRFSAERLKGVDSTLKIQPAELGDSAMYLCAGSVDRGSTGELFFGEGSRLTVL.

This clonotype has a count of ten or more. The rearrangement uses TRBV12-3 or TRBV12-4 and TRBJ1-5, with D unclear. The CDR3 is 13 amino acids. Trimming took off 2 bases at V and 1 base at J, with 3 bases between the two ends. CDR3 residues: CASSLSSNQPQHF. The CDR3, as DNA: TGTGCCAGCAGTTTATCAAGCAATCAGCCCCAGCATTTT.

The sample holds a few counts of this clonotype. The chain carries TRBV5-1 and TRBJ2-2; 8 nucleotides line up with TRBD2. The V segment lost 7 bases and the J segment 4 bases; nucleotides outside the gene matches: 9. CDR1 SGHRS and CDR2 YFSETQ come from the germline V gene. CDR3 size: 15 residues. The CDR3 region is CASFDGGVATGELFF. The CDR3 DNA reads TGCGCCAGCTTCGACGGGGGGGTCGCCACCGGGGAGCTGTTTTTT.

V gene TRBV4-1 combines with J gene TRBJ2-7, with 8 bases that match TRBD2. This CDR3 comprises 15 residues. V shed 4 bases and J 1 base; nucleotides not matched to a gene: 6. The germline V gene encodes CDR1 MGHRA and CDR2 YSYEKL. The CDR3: CASSPGLAASYEQYF. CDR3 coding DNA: TGCGCCAGCAGCCCTGGACTAGCCGCTTCCTACGAGCAGTACTTC.

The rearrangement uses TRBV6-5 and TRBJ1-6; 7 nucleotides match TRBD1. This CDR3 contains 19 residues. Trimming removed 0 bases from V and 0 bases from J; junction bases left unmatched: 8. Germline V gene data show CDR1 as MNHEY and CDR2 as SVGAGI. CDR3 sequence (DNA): TGTGCCAGCAGTTACTCGCTGCAGGGGGGGAGCTCCTATAATTCACCCCTCCACTTT. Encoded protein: CASSYSLQGGSSYNSPLHF.

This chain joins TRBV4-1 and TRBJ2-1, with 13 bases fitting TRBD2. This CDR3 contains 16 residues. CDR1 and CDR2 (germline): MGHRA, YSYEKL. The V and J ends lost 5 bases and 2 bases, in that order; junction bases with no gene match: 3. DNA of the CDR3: TGCGCCAGCAGCGGACTAGCGGGGGCGACCTACAATGAGCAGTTCTTC. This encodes CASSGLAGATYNEQFF.

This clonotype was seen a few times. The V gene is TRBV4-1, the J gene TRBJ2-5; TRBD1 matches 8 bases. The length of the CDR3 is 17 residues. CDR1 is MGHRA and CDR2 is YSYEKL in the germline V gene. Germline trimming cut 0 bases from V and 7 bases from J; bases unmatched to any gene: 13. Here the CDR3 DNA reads TGCGCCAGCAGCCAAGATGGGGCAGGGGGCCCTAGGGGGACCCAGTACTTC. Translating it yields CASSQDGAGGPRGTQYF.

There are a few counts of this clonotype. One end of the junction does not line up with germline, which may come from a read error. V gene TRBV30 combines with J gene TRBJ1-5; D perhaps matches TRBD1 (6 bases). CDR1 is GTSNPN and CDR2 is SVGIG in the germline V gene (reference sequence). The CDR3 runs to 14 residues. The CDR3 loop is CAWSGTASNQPRHF. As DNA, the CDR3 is TGTGCCTGGAGTGGGACAGCTAGCAATCAGCCCCGGCATTTT.

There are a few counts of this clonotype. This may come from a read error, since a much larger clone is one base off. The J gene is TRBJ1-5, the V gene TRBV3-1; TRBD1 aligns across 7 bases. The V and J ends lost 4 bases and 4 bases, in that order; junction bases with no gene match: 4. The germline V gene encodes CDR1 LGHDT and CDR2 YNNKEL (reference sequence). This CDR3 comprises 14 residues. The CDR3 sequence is CASSRGQQNQPQHF. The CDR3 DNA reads TGTGCCAGCAGCCGGGGACAGCAAAATCAGCCCCAGCATTTT.

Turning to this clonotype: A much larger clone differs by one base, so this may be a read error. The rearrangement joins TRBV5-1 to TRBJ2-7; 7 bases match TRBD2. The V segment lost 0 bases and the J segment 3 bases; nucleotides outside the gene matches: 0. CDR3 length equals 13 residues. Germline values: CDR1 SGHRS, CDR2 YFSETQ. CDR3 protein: CASSLERDYEQYF. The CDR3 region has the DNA TGCGCCAGCAGCTTGGAGCGGGACTACGAGCAGTACTTC. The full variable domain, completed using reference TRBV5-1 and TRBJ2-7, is KAGVTQTPRYLIKTRGQQVTLSCSPISGHRSVSWYQQTPGQGLQFLFEYFSETQRNKGNFPGRFSGRQFSNSRSEMNVSTLELGDSALYLCASSLERDYEQYFGPGTRLTVT.

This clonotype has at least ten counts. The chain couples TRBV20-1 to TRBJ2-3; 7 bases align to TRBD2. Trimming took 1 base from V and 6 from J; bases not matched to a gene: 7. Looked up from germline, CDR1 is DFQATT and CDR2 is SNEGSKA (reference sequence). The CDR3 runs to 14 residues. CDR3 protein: CSARVKRGLDTQYF. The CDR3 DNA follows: TGCAGTGCTAGAGTTAAGCGGGGTCTCGATACGCAGTATTTT.

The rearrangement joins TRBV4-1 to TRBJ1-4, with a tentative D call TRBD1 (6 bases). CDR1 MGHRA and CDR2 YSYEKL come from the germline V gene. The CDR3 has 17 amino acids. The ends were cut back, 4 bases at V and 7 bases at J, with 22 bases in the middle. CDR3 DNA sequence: TGCGCCAGCAGCCTCAACGGGGGGGCGTTATTAGGTGAAAAACTGTTTTTT. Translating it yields CASSLNGGALLGEKLFF.

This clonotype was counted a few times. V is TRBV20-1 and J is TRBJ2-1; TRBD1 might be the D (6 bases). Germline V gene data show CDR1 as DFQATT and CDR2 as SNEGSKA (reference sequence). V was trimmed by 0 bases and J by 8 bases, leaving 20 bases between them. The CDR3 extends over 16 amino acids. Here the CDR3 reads CSARDKDRAYSDEQFF. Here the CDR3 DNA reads TGCAGTGCTAGAGACAAGGACAGAGCCTACAGTGATGAGCAGTTCTTC.

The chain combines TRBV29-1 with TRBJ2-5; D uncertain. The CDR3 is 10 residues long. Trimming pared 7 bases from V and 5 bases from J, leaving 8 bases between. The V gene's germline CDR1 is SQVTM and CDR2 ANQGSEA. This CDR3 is CSAGGETQYF. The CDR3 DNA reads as TGCAGCGCCGGCGGCGAGACCCAGTACTTC.

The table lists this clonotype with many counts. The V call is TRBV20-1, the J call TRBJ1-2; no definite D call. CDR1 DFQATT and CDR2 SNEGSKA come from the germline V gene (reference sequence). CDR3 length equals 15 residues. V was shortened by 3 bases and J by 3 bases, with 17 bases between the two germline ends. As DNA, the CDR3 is TGCAGTGCTAGTCCTTGGAACTGGTTGGACTATGGCTACACCTTC. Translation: CSASPWNWLDYGYTF.

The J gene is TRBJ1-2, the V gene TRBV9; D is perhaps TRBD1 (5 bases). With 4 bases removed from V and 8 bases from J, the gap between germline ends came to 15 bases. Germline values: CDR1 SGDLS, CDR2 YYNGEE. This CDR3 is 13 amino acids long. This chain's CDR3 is CASSLGGTDGYTF. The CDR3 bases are TGTGCCAGCAGCCTGGGGGGGACTGACGGCTACACCTTC. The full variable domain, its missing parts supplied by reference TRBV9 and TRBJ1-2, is DSGVTQTPKHLITATGQRVTLRCSPRSGDLSVYWYQQSLDQGLQFLIQYYNGEERAKGNILERFSAQQFPDLHSELNLSSLELGDSALYFCASSLGGTDGYTFGSGTRLTVV.

As DNA, the CDR3 is TGTGCCAGCAGTACAAGCACCGGGACAGGGAACACTGAAGCTTTCTTT. Its protein is CASSTSTGTGNTEAFF. J is TRBJ1-1 and V is TRBV7-3; 8 positions match TRBD1. The germline V gene encodes CDR1 SGHTA and CDR2 FQGTGA. V shed 6 bases, J shed 1 base, and the junction held 10 bases outside the gene matches. CDR3 length: 16 residues.